This note documents a single TCR beta chain sequence. Researchers sorted 300,000 cells of each CD8+ T cell subset in triplicate. These data belong to a study of CXCR3-negative and CXCR3-positive naive CD8 T cells. This CDR3 spans 15 amino acids. Germline CDR1 and CDR2: MNHNY and SVGAGI (reference sequence). Researchers prepared the TRB cDNA libraries using 5' RACE with UMI labels. From its re-call of the 5' RACE reads, TCRdb lists each CDR3 protein once, without DNA. The data include around 26,000 distinct CDR3 sequences; the top ten clones carry approximately 2.8%. The rearrangement uses TRBV6-6 and TRBJ2-1. The sample comprised naive CXCR3- CD8+ T cells from blood. Indicated subset: CD45RO-CCR7+CD27+CD95- naive CD8+ T cells lacking CXCR3 (TNR3-). This TCR came from a human donor in good health. Some clones in this sample may be carry-over from other donors' samples. CDR3: CASSHSSGVYNEQFF.